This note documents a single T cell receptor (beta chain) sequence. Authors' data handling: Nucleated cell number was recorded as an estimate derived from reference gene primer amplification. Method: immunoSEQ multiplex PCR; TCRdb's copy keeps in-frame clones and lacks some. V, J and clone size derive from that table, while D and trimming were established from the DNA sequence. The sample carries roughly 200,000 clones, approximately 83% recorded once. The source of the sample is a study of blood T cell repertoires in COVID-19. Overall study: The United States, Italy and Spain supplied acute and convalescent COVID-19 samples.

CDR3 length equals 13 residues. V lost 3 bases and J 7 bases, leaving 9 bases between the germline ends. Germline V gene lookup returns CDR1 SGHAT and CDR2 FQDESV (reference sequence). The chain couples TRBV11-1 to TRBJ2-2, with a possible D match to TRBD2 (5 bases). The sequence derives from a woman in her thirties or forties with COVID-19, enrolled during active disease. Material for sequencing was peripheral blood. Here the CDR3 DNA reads TGTGCCAGCAGCTTCAGAGGGAACGGGGAGCTGTTTTTT. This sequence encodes CASSFRGNGELFF.